This is a list of T cell receptor beta chains from one sample in a study of blood T cells in healthy people across ages. TCRdb redid the calling of the 5' RACE reads with MiXCR, one entry per CDR3 protein. The sample includes 1.5 million to 2 million distinct CDR3 sequences, around 48% seen only once; the top ten take approximately 2%. Sequenced material: blood. These receptors were taken from a woman in her 40s in good health. CDR3s include the opening cysteine and the closing phenylalanine or tryptophan. Each record gives: D gene, V gene, J gene, CDR3 length, clone size, CDR3 DNA, CDR3 protein. D genes are given only for firm matches. Not all rows give a size; the values are once, few, many and, for expanded clones, a class.

>TRBD2|TRBV13|TRBJ2-7|15|few
TGTGCCAGCAGCTGGCTAGCGGGGGCCTTATACGAGCAGTACTTC
CASSWLAGALYEQYF
>TRBD2|TRBV29-1|TRBJ2-1|17|-
TGCAGCGTGGGCACCGGCGGGGGTAAGGTTGGGAGCAATGAGCAGTTCTTC
CSVGTGGGKVGSNEQFF
>-|TRBV5-5|TRBJ2-1|12|-
TGTGCCAGCAGCTTGGGGTTTGATGAGCAGTTCTTC
CASSLGFDEQFF
>-|TRBV3-1|TRBJ1-5|13|-
TGTGCCAGCAGCCAGTTTCCACCCCAGCCCCAGCATTTT
CASSQFPPQPQHF
>-|TRBV20-1|TRBJ2-5|13|few
TGCAGTGCCCGCCTAGCTCGGCAAGAGACCCAGTACTTC
CSARLARQETQYF
>-|TRBV28|TRBJ2-1|11|-
TGTGCCAGCCTCAGGTACAATGAGCAGTTCTTC
CASLRYNEQFF
>TRBD1|TRBV2|TRBJ2-3|14|few
TGTGCCAGCAGATGGAAACAGGGGTCAGATACGCAGTATTTT
CASRWKQGSDTQYF
>-|TRBV4-2|TRBJ1-6|21|-
TGTGCCAGCAGCCAAGAATTGCTGGGCAGGGGTGAGGTGGCTGTCAATTCACCCCTCCACTTT
CASSQELLGRGEVAVNSPLHF
>TRBD2|TRBV20-1|TRBJ2-5|17|few
TGCAGTGCTCACGGACTAGCGGGGGGGTCTACCCGGGAGACCCAGTACTTC
CSAHGLAGGSTRETQYF
>-|TRBV28|TRBJ1-5|14|once
TGTGCCAGCATCCACGGGTATGGCAATCAGCCCCAGCATTTT
CASIHGYGNQPQHF
>TRBD2|TRBV6-2/TRBV6-3|TRBJ2-5|14|-
TGTGCCAGCCGGAGAGACGGGGGGTTGGAGACCCAGTACTTC
CASRRDGGLETQYF
>TRBD2|TRBV6-5|TRBJ2-3|15|few
TGTGCCAGCAGTTCCGCGGGGGGCGGCACAGATACGCAGTATTTT
CASSSAGGGTDTQYF
>-|TRBV20-1|TRBJ2-1|12|-
TGCAGTGGCACAACAGGCACAGAGACCCAGTTCTTC
CSGTTGTETQFF
>-|TRBV20-1|TRBJ1-1|14|-
TGCAGTGCTAGAGATGGGGTGTCAGGCACTGAAGCTTTCTTT
CSARDGVSGTEAFF
>-|TRBV5-1|TRBJ2-4|18|-
TGCGCCAGCAGCTCCGAAGGGGCCGGGGCGGTGGGCAAAAACATTCAGTACTTC
CASSSEGAGAVGKNIQYF
>-|TRBV20-1|TRBJ2-3|15|-
TGCAGTGCTAAGGATCGGGTCACAGGCACAGATACGCAGTATTTT
CSAKDRVTGTDTQYF
>TRBD2|TRBV29-1|TRBJ2-5|15|once
TGCAGCGTTGGCCAGACGGGACTAGGCGGCGAGACCCAGTACTTC
CSVGQTGLGGETQYF
>TRBD2|TRBV12-3/TRBV12-4|TRBJ2-1|17|-
TGTGCCAACAGTTTCGGGACTAGCGGGGTCGCCTACAATGAGCAGTTCTTC
CANSFGTSGVAYNEQFF
>-|TRBV5-6|TRBJ2-7|14|-
TGTGCCAGCAGCTTGGAGTCAGTCTACAATGAGCAGTACTTC
CASSLESVYNEQYF
>TRBD2|TRBV5-1|TRBJ2-5|16|-
TGCGCCAGCAGCGCCCGGGGGTCTAGCGGGGGAGAGACCCAGTACTTC
CASSARGSSGGETQYF
>-|TRBV11-3|TRBJ2-7|14|-
TGTGCCAGCAGCCAGACCGGTCTTGCCTACGAGCAGTACTTC
CASSQTGLAYEQYF
>-|TRBV2|TRBJ2-4|18|-
TGTGCCAGCAGTGAAGCCTCGGGGAGACCACTAGCCAAAAACATTCAGTACTTC
CASSEASGRPLAKNIQYF
>TRBD1|TRBV7-9|TRBJ2-7|13|many
TGTGCCAGCAGCGTAGTCGGGACAGGCGAGCAGTACTTC
CASSVVGTGEQYF
>-|TRBV3-1|TRBJ2-7|13|few
TGTGCCAGCAGCCATCTAGCCTCCTACGAGCAGTACTTC
CASSHLASYEQYF
>-|TRBV9|TRBJ1-4|12|-
TGTGCCAGCAGCGCGGGGAATGAAAAACTGTTTTTT
CASSAGNEKLFF
>-|TRBV27|TRBJ1-1|12|-
TGTGCCAGCAGTTTATTAGGTAGAGAAGCTTTCTTT
CASSLLGREAFF
>-|TRBV7-2|TRBJ2-7|16|-
TGTGCCAGCAGCTTAGAGTTGGCGGGGATATCCTACGAGCAGTACTTC
CASSLELAGISYEQYF
>-|TRBV2|TRBJ2-3|14|few
TGTGCCAGCAGTGAGGGATCTTCGACAGATACGCAGTATTTT
CASSEGSSTDTQYF
>-|TRBV20-1|TRBJ1-5|11|-
TGCAGTGCTAGAGAGGGTGAACCCCAGCATTTT
CSAREGEPQHF
>TRBD2|TRBV20-1|TRBJ2-3|14|-
TGCAGTGCTAACCCGACTAGCGGGGTGGATACGCAGTATTTT
CSANPTSGVDTQYF
>TRBD1|TRBV12-3/TRBV12-4|TRBJ1-2|14|-
TGTGCCAGCAGCCCGGACAGGGTTGGTTATGGCTACACCTTC
CASSPDRVGYGYTF
>TRBD2|TRBV4-1|TRBJ2-7|16|-
TGCGCCAGCAGCCAAGCCCTAGCGGGGGTTCACTACGAGCAGTACTTC
CASSQALAGVHYEQYF
>-|TRBV14|TRBJ2-7|18|-
TGTGCCAGCAGCCAAGATGTGGAACCGGGTCGGGGAAATTACGAGCAGTACTTC
CASSQDVEPGRGNYEQYF
>-|TRBV6-5|TRBJ1-2|18|few
TGTGCCAGCAGTTATGCAGGTCAGGGGAAAAGAGATAACTATGGTTACACCTTC
CASSYAGQGKRDNYGYTF
>TRBD2|TRBV7-6|TRBJ2-4|14|-
TGTGCCAGCAGTTTTTATGAGACTAGCGGGGAGCAGTACTTC
CASSFYETSGEQYF
>TRBD2|TRBV4-3|TRBJ2-1|18|few
TGCGCCAGCAGCCAAGAGGCGCCTAGCGGGGGGATTTACAATGAGCAGTTCTTC
CASSQEAPSGGIYNEQFF
>-|TRBV7-2|TRBJ2-3|14|-
TGTGCCAGCAGCTTTAGGCCGATAGCAGATACGCAGTATTTT
CASSFRPIADTQYF
>-|TRBV3-1|TRBJ2-3|16|-
TGTGCCAGCAGCCAAGTTCCAGGGGTTAGGGCAGATACGCAGTATTTT
CASSQVPGVRADTQYF
>TRBD2|TRBV7-3|TRBJ2-5|14|few
TGTGCCAGCAGCTACGGGGGGGAGGAAGAGACCCAGTACTTC
CASSYGGEEETQYF
>TRBD2|TRBV27|TRBJ2-3|16|-
TGTGCCAGCAGTTCTGGGACTATTTCTAGCACAGATACGCAGTATTTT
CASSSGTISSTDTQYF
>-|TRBV6-2/TRBV6-3|TRBJ2-7|13|-
TGTGCCAGCAGGAAAGACAGTAGCGGCGAGCAGTACTTC
CASRKDSSGEQYF
>-|TRBV6-2/TRBV6-3|TRBJ2-7|15|-
TGTGCCAGCAGTTACGGGGAAGGGAAGAACTACGAGCAGTACTTC
CASSYGEGKNYEQYF
>TRBD2|TRBV20-1|TRBJ2-1|13|many
TGCAGAGGACTAGCGGGGGCGCAGGGTGAGCAGTTCTTC
CRGLAGAQGEQFF
>-|TRBV10-3|TRBJ1-1|13|few
TGTGCCATCAGTGAGCCCGACAGGAGGGGAGCTTTCTTT
CAISEPDRRGAFF
>TRBD1|TRBV6-5|TRBJ2-5|16|-
TGTGCCAGCAGTTACATTGGGACAGGGTCTCAAGAGACCCAGTACTTC
CASSYIGTGSQETQYF